Shown below are 18 T cell receptor beta chains from a single sample sequenced in a study of T-cell reconstitution after alpha-beta-depleted transplantation in children. The authors prepared the TCRbeta library with unique molecular identifiers. TCRdb redid the calling of the PCR reads with MiXCR, one entry per CDR3 protein. The sample holds a few hundred thousand distinct CDR3 sequences, 10% seen once. The input for sequencing was PBMCs from the stem cell graft donor, taken from the stem cell graft. Receptors were obtained from a human donor who donated a stem cell graft to a child with acute lymphoblastic leukemia.

The V call is TRBV9, the J call TRBJ2-5, with D perhaps TRBD1 or TRBD2 (5 bases each). Trimming took off 0 bases at V and 7 bases at J, with 10 bases between the two ends. Looked up from germline, CDR1 is SGDLS and CDR2 is YYNGEE. There are 13 residues in the CDR3. As DNA, the CDR3 is TGTGCCAGCAGCGTAGACTCGAGGGGGACCCAGTACTTC. This gives the protein CASSVDSRGTQYF.

A few counts support this clonotype. The CDR3 protein is CASSLFSASGGNTIYF. DNA of the CDR3: TGTGCCAGCAGTTTATTTTCGGCATCGGGAGGAAACACCATATATTTT. The chain links TRBV12-3 or TRBV12-4 to TRBJ1-3; D is uncertain. CDR3 length: 16 residues. Trimming removed 2 bases at V and 4 bases at J, with 15 bases between.

This clonotype was counted only a few times. The genes are TRBV29-1 and TRBJ2-5, with 9 nucleotides matching TRBD1. The CDR3 runs to 15 residues. Trimming cost V 3 bases and J 1 base; bases outside gene matches: 6. The germline CDR1 and CDR2 sequences are SQVTM and ANQGSEA. The CDR3, as DNA: TGCAGCGTTGAGGGTTCGGACAGGGGCCAAGAGACCCAGTACTTC. Residues: CSVEGSDRGQETQYF.

The table lists this clonotype with many counts. This sequence joins TRBV20-1 and TRBJ1-5; 8 nucleotides match TRBD1. The CDR3 is 14 residues long. Germline V gene data show CDR1 as DFQATT and CDR2 as SNEGSKA (reference sequence). Germline trimming cut 6 bases from V and 8 bases from J; bases unmatched to any gene: 12. The CDR3 here is CSATDRVLIEPQHF. The CDR3 nucleotides read TGCAGTGCGACGGACAGGGTTTTAATTGAGCCCCAGCATTTT.

The table lists this clonotype with a few counts. This chain uses TRBV10-3 with TRBJ2-7, with 8 positions matching TRBD1. Germline values: CDR1 ENHRY, CDR2 SYGVKD. The V and J ends lost 4 bases and 4 bases, in that order; junction bases with no gene match: 3. The CDR3 is made up of 13 amino acids. CDR3 coding DNA: TGTGCCATCAGTGCCAGGGGGCTGTACGAGCAGTACTTC. Protein: CAISARGLYEQYF.

Details on this clonotype: The junction departs from germline at one end; a sequencing error may be responsible. CDR3 sequence (DNA): TGTGCCAGCTCACCAGCGGGAGTCCGCTACAAGCAGTACTTC. It translates to CASSPAGVRYKQYF. The chain recombines TRBV18 with TRBJ2-7; TRBD2 matches at 7 bases. The V gene's germline CDR1 is KGHSH and CDR2 LQKENI. The CDR3 runs 14 residues.

This clonotype was seen many times. The J gene is TRBJ2-3, the V gene TRBV24-1, with 9 bases aligning to TRBD2. The V segment lost 2 bases and the J segment 3 bases; nucleotides outside the gene matches: 2. Germline V lookup: CDR1 KGHDR, CDR2 SFDVKD. The CDR3 extends over 15 amino acids. CDR3 DNA: TGTGCCACCAGTGATTCTAGCGGGATAACAGATACGCAGTATTTT. Translation gives CATSDSSGITDTQYF.

CDR3 nucleotides: TGCAGTGCTGGCGGGACAGGCCCGAATGGCTACACCTTC. It encodes CSAGGTGPNGYTF. The V gene is TRBV20-1, the J gene TRBJ1-2; 8 positions match TRBD1. V was clipped by 5 bases and J by 6 bases; unmatched bases: 8. Germline assignment: CDR1 DFQATT and CDR2 SNEGSKA (reference sequence). There are 13 residues in the CDR3.

V gene TRBV9 combines with J gene TRBJ2-1; D call uncertain. V lost 0 bases to trimming and J lost 0 bases, with 13 bases between them. Germline CDR1 SGDLS, CDR2 YYNGEE. The CDR3 covers 17 residues. Here the CDR3 reads CASSVGITTSSYNEQFF. CDR3 nucleotide sequence: TGTGCCAGCAGCGTAGGGATTACCACGAGCTCCTACAATGAGCAGTTCTTC.

The chain uses TRBV28 and TRBJ2-3; TRBD2 agrees at 8 bases. The CDR3 extends over 16 amino acids. Germline lookup yields CDR1 MDHEN and CDR2 SYDVKM. The V and J ends lost 1 base and 2 bases, in that order; junction bases with no gene match: 5. The CDR3 sequence: CASSLSVAGPTDTQYF. Here the CDR3 DNA reads TGTGCCAGCAGTTTATCGGTAGCGGGGCCCACAGATACGCAGTATTTT.

This clonotype appeared many times. The chain couples TRBV28 to TRBJ2-7; maybe TRBD1 (6 bases). This CDR3 is 17 amino acids long. Trimming pared 1 base from V and 2 bases from J, leaving 18 bases between. From germline, CDR1 is MDHEN and CDR2 SYDVKM. The CDR3 is CASSLLARTDLTYEQYF. As DNA, the CDR3 is TGTGCCAGCAGTTTATTGGCCCGGACAGACCTGACCTACGAGCAGTACTTC.

This chain links TRBV7-2 with TRBJ2-3; no firm D call. CDR3 length: 14 residues. The germline V gene encodes CDR1 SGHTA and CDR2 FQGNSA. V shed 5 bases and J shed 3 bases, with 12 bases lying between them. The CDR3 is CASSVLRKTDTQYF. DNA for the CDR3: TGTGCCAGCAGCGTACTACGGAAGACAGATACGCAGTATTTT.

This clonotype has a handful of counts. The chain has TRBV30 and TRBJ2-7, with D possibly matching TRBD2 (6 bases). The CDR3 length is 11 residues. The germline gives CDR1 GTSNPN, CDR2 SVGIG (reference sequence). The germline V and J ends were trimmed by 8 bases and 3 bases, with 11 bases remaining between them. The CDR3 DNA sequence: TGTGCCGGAGGGACGGGCTACGAGCAGTACTTC. Its protein product is CAGGTGYEQYF.

Only a few counts were recorded for this clonotype. The chain is built from TRBV5-1 and TRBJ2-7; 12 bases are shared with TRBD2. Trimming took 5 bases from V and 0 from J; bases not matched to a gene: 6. Per germline, CDR1 SGHRS and CDR2 YFSETQ. CDR3 length equals 16 residues. The CDR3 DNA is TGCGCCAGCAGGGGGACTAGCGGGCGTTCCTCCTACGAGCAGTACTTC. This sequence encodes CASRGTSGRSSYEQYF.

This clonotype appeared a few times. The V call is TRBV9, the J call TRBJ2-1; 8 bases fit TRBD1. Germline loops: CDR1 SGDLS, CDR2 YYNGEE. V shed 4 bases and J 0 bases; nucleotides not matched to a gene: 9. The CDR3 spans 17 residues. The CDR3 DNA follows: TGTGCCAGCAGCTATAGGACAGGGTCTCACTCCTACAATGAGCAGTTCTTC. It yields the protein CASSYRTGSHSYNEQFF.

The chain couples TRBV5-1 to TRBJ2-7; TRBD2 agrees at 11 bases. Germline assignment: CDR1 SGHRS and CDR2 YFSETQ. J gave up 0 bases and V 4 bases, and 9 bases lay outside the gene matches. The CDR3 extends over 17 amino acids. Here the CDR3 reads CASSPQTGTSGSYEQYF. The CDR3 DNA reads as TGCGCCAGCAGCCCGCAAACCGGGACTAGCGGCTCCTACGAGCAGTACTTC.

V is TRBV5-1 and J is TRBJ2-5; 7 bases are a match to TRBD2. CDR1 and CDR2 from the germline V gene are SGHRS and YFSETQ. The ends lost 0 bases at V and 3 bases at J; junction bases unmatched: 5. CDR3 length: 15 residues. CDR3 sequence: CASSLVVAGEETQYF. CDR3 sequence (DNA): TGCGCCAGCAGCTTGGTGGTGGCGGGAGAAGAGACCCAGTACTTC.

There are a few counts of this clonotype. This sequence joins TRBV20-1 and TRBJ1-4; D remains ambiguous. The CDR3 extends over 12 amino acids. V gave up 3 bases and J gave up 8 bases, with 10 bases separating them. Germline V gives CDR1 DFQATT, CDR2 SNEGSKA (reference sequence). The CDR3 nucleotides are TGCAGTGCTAGGCTTTCGTGGGAAAAACTGTTTTTT. This gives the protein CSARLSWEKLFF.